This TCR beta chain was recorded in a study of Ad26.COV2.S vaccination and SARS-CoV-2 variants. In the study overall: Trial arm assignment for the donor was COV1001 Ad26.COV2.S. Ad26.COV2.S shots went into the muscle once or twice, 56 days apart.

The germline gives CDR1 GTSNPN, CDR2 SVGIG (reference sequence). The germline V and J ends were trimmed by 4 bases and 0 bases, with 16 bases remaining between them. The CDR3 contains 17 residues. General study results and limits: The analyses of TCR breadth and depth may have understated the size of total T cell responses.

TCRdb's table, derived via immunoSEQ multiplex PCR, lists solely in-frame clones and lacks some. The sample holds around 450,000 clones, about 89% seen once. This clone was seen more than once but under ten times. Its antigen remains unknown. Treatment here: around 19 received Ad26.COV2.S at low or high dose, single or two shots; about 5 received placebo; per-sample allocation not given. At day 63 after the first vaccine or placebo injection, samples were drawn. Wuhan-strain SARS-CoV-2 spike was expressed by the Ad26 vector that made up the vaccine. The chain joins TRBV30 to TRBJ1-6; D call uncertain. This sequence originates from a person aged 18-65 years who received the Ad26.COV2.S COVID-19 vaccine or a placebo. The source material was peripheral blood, sampled in a trial of Ad26.COV2.S vaccine versus placebo. The CDR3 loop reads CAWKLGWESSYNSPLHF. The CDR3, as DNA: TGTGCCTGGAAATTGGGATGGGAGAGCTCCTATAATTCACCCCTCCACTTT.